These 8 T cell receptor beta chains originate from one sample sequenced in a study of blood T cell repertoires in COVID-19. Assay: immunoSEQ multiplex PCR; the TCRdb copy retains only in-frame clones and omits some. The repertoire holds roughly 250,000 clones, around four fifths seen once, with around 12% in the top ten. Sequencing was carried out using peripheral blood. The receptors here all came from an older woman with active or convalescent COVID-19.

V and J are TRBV9 and TRBJ1-1, with a tentative D call TRBD1 (6 bases). Trimming cost V 3 bases and J 3 bases, with 24 bases left between them. The CDR3 loop spans 18 amino acids. Germline V lookup: CDR1 SGDLS, CDR2 YYNGEE. The CDR3 DNA reads TGTGCCAGCAGCGCAAACAGGGTCCCTCCTAGAACGGACACTGAAGCTTTCTTT. Protein sequence: CASSANRVPPRTDTEAFF.

The CDR3: CASSMTGGASPLHF. CDR3 nucleotide sequence: TGTGCCAGTAGTATGACCGGGGGTGCTTCACCCCTCCACTTT. V usage is TRBV19 and J usage is TRBJ1-6; D perhaps matches TRBD1 (5 bases). The V end was cut by 3 bases, the J end by 9 bases, with 12 bases between. The germline V gene has CDR1 LNHDA and CDR2 SQIVND (reference sequence). This CDR3 contains 14 residues. Full variable domain (rest looked up from reference TRBV19 and TRBJ1-6): DGGITQSPKYLFRKEGQNVTLSCEQNLNHDAMYWYRQDPGQGLRLIYYSQIVNDFQKGDIAEGYSVSREKKESFPLTVTSAQKNPTAFYLCASSMTGGASPLHFGNGTRLTVT.

J is TRBJ2-1 and V is TRBV4-3, with 7 bases identical to TRBD2. The CDR3 extends over 16 amino acids. With 4 bases clipped from V and 1 base from J, the junction kept 7 bases outside the gene matches. Looked up from germline, CDR1 is LGHNA and CDR2 is YSLEER. The CDR3 loop reads CASSRGRAGSYNEQFF. CDR3 coding DNA: TGCGCCAGCAGCCGAGGGAGGGCCGGGTCCTACAATGAGCAGTTCTTC.

The chain uses TRBV10-3 and TRBJ1-1; TRBD1 might be the D (5 bases). The CDR3 extends over 15 amino acids. CDR1 is ENHRY, CDR2 SYGVKD, per germline. The ends were cut back, 5 bases at V and 4 bases at J, with 17 bases in the middle. The CDR3 reads CAISRDSLVGTEAFF. The CDR3 nucleotides read TGTGCCATCAGTCGGGACTCGCTGGTGGGCACTGAAGCTTTCTTT.

The chain joins TRBV18 to TRBJ1-1, with TRBD1 identical over 7 bases. This CDR3 has 15 amino acids. CDR1 KGHSH and CDR2 LQKENI come from the germline V gene. J lost 1 base, V lost 1 base, and 3 bases had no gene match. The CDR3 nucleotides read TGTGCCAGCTCACCACGTACAGGGGAGAACACTGAAGCTTTCTTT. It encodes CASSPRTGENTEAFF.

V usage is TRBV29-1 and J usage is TRBJ2-3; 8 positions match TRBD1. J gave up 6 bases and V 7 bases, and 9 bases lay outside the gene matches. The length of the CDR3 is 13 residues. Germline V gives CDR1 SQVTM, CDR2 ANQGSEA. The chain's CDR3 is CSGTGTLTDTQYF. CDR3 DNA sequence: TGCAGCGGGACAGGGACTCTGACTGATACGCAGTATTTT.

The CDR3 DNA follows: TGTGCCTGGAAGGGGGGGGGCTACAATGAGCAGTTCTTC. It yields the protein CAWKGGGYNEQFF. The chain has TRBV30 and TRBJ2-1, with TRBD2 as a possible D gene (7 bases). The CDR3 is 13 residues long. CDR1 GTSNPN and CDR2 SVGIG come from the germline V gene (reference sequence). V was shortened by 4 bases and J by 3 bases, with 10 bases between the two germline ends.

The chain carries TRBV7-8 and TRBJ1-5; the D gene is possibly TRBD1 (5 bases). This CDR3 has 16 amino acids. In germline, CDR1 is SGHVS, CDR2 FQNEAQ. V was trimmed by 5 bases and J by 5 bases, leaving 19 bases between them. DNA of the CDR3: TGTGCCAGCAGCCCCACCCTAGGGGCAAGTGATCAGCCCCAGCATTTT. Its translation: CASSPTLGASDQPQHF.